This TCR beta chain originates from a study of blood T cell repertoires in COVID-19. Overall study: The United States, Italy and Spain provided the acute and convalescent COVID-19 samples. T cells, B-cell-depleted T cells, or PBMCs provided the cDNA or gDNA that served as material.

Original processing notes: Counts of nucleated cells, estimated from reference gene primer amplification, were obtained. TCRdb's copy holds only in-frame clones and misses some; the assay was immunoSEQ multiplex PCR. D and trimming were read from the DNA, whereas the V and J calls and clone size are those reported in that table. Seen here are more than 85,000 clones, around 82% observed once, and the top ten hold 6.6%. This clone has just a few counts. V gave up 1 base and J gave up 5 bases, with 9 bases separating them. Per germline, CDR1 SQVTM and CDR2 ANQGSEA. The CDR3 extends over 12 amino acids. This receptor was taken from a woman between 50 and 59 years old with acute or convalescent COVID-19. The J gene is TRBJ2-7, the V gene TRBV29-1; tentatively, D is TRBD1 (6 bases). The source material was peripheral blood. This chain's CDR3 is CSVEGGGNEQYF. DNA of the CDR3: TGCAGCGTTGAAGGAGGGGGAAACGAGCAGTACTTC.